This T cell receptor beta chain derives from a study of blood T cells in healthy people across ages (dated by TCRdb to 2013 to 2016). Looking at the study overall: In model experiments, template switching captured about one uniquely barcoded TCR beta cDNA molecule for every two T cells. To track age-related changes in TCR beta repertoire diversity, the study relied on deep sequencing normalized with unique cDNA molecular identifiers. The donors were split into four age groups: young (average about 16 years), middle-aged (around 40), aged (over 55) and long-lived (more than 80). To avoid experimental bias, donors of different ages were randomly spread across the sequencing lanes. For two donors (one aged 18 to 30 and one aged 80 or older), the study analyzed two additional independent replicas of 1 million unique cDNA reads from the same blood draw.

The receptor library was made with 5' RACE. Sequenced using an Illumina HiSeq 2500. The second PCR ran for about 6 to 11 cycles and used a J-beta primer mix along with a sample-barcoded 5' primer. A template-switch 5' adaptor carrying 12 random nucleotides introduced a unique molecular identifier onto each TCR beta cDNA molecule. Each sample yielded at least 3 million CDR3-containing paired-end reads. First-strand cDNA synthesis was performed from all RNA using the Mint cDNA synthesis kit, with priming by a TRBC-specific oligonucleotide. Following uracil-DNA glycosylase treatment, all cDNA underwent a first 18-cycle PCR with the universal primers M1SS and BC2_uni_R. The source study handled its data this way. For normalization, 1 million high-quality reads were randomly selected from each sample, with every read carrying a distinct molecular identifier. Reads sharing molecular identifiers were discarded rather than binned into consensus sequences. MiTCR, set to a Q25 quality threshold and the strictest error-elimination algorithm, was used for CDR3 identification, clonotype clustering and error correction. Lower-bound total TCR beta diversity was estimated with a nonparametric unseen species model using Euler transformation. The raw public reads went through TCRdb reprocessing: fastp at Q25, MiXCR clone calling, in-frame beta chains kept. Merged by CDR3 protein, the rows form single entries marked with the most common genes and DNA. V and J calls and clone size were set by TCRdb, not the authors. For this sample the table gives some 1.5 million distinct CDR3 sequences, of which approximately 28% were detected only once. The biggest ten clones account for 7.7% of the sample.

The CDR1 and CDR2 encoded by the germline V gene are MDHEN and SYDVKM. V is cut by 7 bases and J by 4 bases, and the space between the germline ends is 16 bases. Its CDR3 holds 14 amino acids, cysteine through phenylalanine. The retained sequence is limited to the CDR3, 42 bases, with the frame set at the first base. The donors were some 36 Caucasian individuals from Russia, aged roughly 6 to 100 years, who were systemically healthy. Around 9.9 milliliters of peripheral blood were collected from each donor into EDTA-treated Vacutainer tubes. Ficoll-Paque density-gradient centrifugation was used to isolate PBMCs, with at least 6.5 million per sample. Total RNA, at least 6 micrograms per sample, was extracted from PBMCs with Trizol reagent. For every donor, an aliquot of PBMCs went through flow cytometry to measure the percentages of naive CD45RAhigh/CD27high T cells. Beyond this particular receptor, the publication reports: Estimates of total diversity based on one million sequenced T cells were regarded as lower bounds and as underestimates. Donor CMV infection status was unknown, potentially confounding age-related changes in expanded clonotypes. Because profiling used bulk unsorted PBMCs, naive and antigen-experienced compartments could not be compared conclusively. Observed TCR beta diversity per million T cells fell roughly linearly with age, and a significant reduction was already apparent by age around 39. Compared with the aged group, more naive CD4+ T cells, fewer expanded clones and increased TCR diversity were shown by the long-lived group, suggesting age selection. The percentage of naive T cells measured by flow cytometry correlated strongly with observed TCR beta diversity.

Only a few counts were recorded for this clonotype. Its antigen is still unknown. No clone much larger than this one lies a single base away; base qualities are absent. The V and J genes are TRBV28 and TRBJ1-2, with a weak D call of TRBD1 (5 bases match). Material: blood. The origin of this receptor is a woman under 40 in good health. The DNA reads as follows: TGTGCCAGCACCTACGGTCAGGGTATCTATGGCTACACCTTC. It is translated as CASTYGQGIYGYTF.